This entry concerns a single T cell receptor (beta chain). This CDR3 contains 17 residues. This entry is derived from a study of blood T cell repertoires in COVID-19. For the study at large: Whether acute or convalescent, the COVID-19 samples came from the United States, Italy and Spain. Nucleic acid was either cDNA or gDNA, and it came from T cells, B-cell-depleted T cells, or PBMCs.

Produced via immunoSEQ multiplex PCR; TCRdb's table is partial and in-frame only. The table has some 100,000 clones, more than 85% seen once; the top ten hold 0.85% to 1%. The genes are TRBV21-1 and TRBJ2-7; the table calls TRBD2, which could not be checked here. TRBV21-1 is listed as a pseudogene. The sequenced material came from peripheral blood. This TCR derives from a man aged 55 to 70 with acute or convalescent COVID-19. The CDR3 sequence is CASSTLLEAGVWYEQYV. The CDR3 nucleotides read TGTGCCAGCAGCACCCTCCTCGAAGCGGGAGTATGGTACGAGCAGTACGTC.